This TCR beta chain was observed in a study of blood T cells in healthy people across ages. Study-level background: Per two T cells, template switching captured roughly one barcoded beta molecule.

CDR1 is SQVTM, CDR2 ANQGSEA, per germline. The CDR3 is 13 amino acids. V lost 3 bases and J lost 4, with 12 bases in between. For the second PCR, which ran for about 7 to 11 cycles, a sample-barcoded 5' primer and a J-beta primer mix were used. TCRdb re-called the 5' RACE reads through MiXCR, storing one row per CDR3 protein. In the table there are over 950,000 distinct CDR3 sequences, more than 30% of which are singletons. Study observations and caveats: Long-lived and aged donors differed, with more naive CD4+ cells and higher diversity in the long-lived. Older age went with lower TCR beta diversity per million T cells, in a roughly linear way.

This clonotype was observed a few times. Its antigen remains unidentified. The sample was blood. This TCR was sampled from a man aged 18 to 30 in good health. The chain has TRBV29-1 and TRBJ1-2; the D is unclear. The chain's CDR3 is CSVEPGPGYGYTF. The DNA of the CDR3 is TGCAGCGTTGAGCCGGGTCCAGGCTATGGCTACACCTTC.